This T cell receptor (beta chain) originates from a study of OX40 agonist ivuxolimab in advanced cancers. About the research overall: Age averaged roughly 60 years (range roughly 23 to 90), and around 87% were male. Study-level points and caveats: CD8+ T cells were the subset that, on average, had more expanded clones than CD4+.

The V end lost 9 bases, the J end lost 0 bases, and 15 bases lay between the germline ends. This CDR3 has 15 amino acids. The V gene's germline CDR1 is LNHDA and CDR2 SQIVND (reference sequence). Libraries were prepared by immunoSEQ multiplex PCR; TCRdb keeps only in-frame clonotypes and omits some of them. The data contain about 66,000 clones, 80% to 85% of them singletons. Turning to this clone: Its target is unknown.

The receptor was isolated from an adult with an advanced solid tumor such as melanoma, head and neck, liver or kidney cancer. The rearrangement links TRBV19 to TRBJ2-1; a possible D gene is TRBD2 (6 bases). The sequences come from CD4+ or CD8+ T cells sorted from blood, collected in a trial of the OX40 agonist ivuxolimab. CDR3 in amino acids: CASVGGRSSYNEQFF. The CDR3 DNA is TGTGCCAGCGTCGGGGGAAGGAGCTCCTACAATGAGCAGTTCTTC.